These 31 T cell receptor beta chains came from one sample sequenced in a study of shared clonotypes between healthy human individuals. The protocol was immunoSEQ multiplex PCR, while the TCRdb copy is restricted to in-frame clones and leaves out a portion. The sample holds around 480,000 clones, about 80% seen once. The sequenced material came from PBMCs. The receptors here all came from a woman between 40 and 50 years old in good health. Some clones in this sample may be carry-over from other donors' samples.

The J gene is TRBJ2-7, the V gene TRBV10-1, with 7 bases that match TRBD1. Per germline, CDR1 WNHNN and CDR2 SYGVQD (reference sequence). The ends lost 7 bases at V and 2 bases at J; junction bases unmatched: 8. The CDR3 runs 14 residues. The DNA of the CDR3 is TGCGCCAGCACCCCGGACAGGCCACCCTACGAGCAGTACTTC. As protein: CASTPDRPPYEQYF.

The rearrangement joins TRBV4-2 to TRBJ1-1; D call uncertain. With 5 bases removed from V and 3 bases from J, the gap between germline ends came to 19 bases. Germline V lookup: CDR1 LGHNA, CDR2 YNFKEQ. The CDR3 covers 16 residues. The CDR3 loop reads CASSSPEWIRDTEAFF. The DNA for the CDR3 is TGTGCCAGCAGCTCCCCTGAGTGGATTCGGGACACTGAAGCTTTCTTT.

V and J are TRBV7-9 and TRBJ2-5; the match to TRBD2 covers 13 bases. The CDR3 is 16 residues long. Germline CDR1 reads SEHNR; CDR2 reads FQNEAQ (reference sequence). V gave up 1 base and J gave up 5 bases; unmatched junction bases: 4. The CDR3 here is CASSLGTSGRRETQYF. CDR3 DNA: TGTGCCAGCAGCTTAGGGACTAGCGGGAGACGCGAGACCCAGTACTTC.

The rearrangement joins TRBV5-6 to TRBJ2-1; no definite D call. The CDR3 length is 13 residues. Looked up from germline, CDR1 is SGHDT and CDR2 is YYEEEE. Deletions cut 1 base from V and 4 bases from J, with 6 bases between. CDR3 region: CASSLPVYNEQFF. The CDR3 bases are TGTGCCAGCAGCTTGCCCGTTTACAATGAGCAGTTCTTC.

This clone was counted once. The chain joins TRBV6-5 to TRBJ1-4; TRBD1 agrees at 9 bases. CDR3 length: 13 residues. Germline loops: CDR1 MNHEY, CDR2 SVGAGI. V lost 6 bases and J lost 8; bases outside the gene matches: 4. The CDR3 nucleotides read TGTGCCAGCAGCGGGACAGGGTACGAAAAACTGTTTTTT. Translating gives CASSGTGYEKLFF.

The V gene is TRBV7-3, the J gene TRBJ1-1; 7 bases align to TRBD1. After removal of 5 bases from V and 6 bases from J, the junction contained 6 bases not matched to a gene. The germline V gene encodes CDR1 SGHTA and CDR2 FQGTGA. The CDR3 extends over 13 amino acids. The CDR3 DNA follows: TGTGCCAGCAGCCCGGACAGGTTCGCTGAAGCTTTCTTT. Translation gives CASSPDRFAEAFF.

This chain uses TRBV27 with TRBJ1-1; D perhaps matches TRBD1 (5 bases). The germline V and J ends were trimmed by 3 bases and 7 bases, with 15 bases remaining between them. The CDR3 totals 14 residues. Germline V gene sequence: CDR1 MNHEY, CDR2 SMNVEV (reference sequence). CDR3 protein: CASSLVGVGSEAFF. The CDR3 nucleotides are TGTGCCAGCAGTTTGGTAGGGGTGGGCAGTGAAGCTTTCTTT.

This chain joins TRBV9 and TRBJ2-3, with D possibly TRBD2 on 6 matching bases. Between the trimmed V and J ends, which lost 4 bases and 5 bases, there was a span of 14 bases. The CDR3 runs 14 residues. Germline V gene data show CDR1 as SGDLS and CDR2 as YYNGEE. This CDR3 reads CASSIRRAGDTQYF. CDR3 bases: TGTGCCAGCAGCATCCGGAGGGCCGGAGATACGCAGTATTTT.

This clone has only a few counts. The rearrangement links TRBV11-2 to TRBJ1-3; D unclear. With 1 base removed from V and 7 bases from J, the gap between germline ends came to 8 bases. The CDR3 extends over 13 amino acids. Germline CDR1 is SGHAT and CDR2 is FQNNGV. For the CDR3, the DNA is TGTGCCAGCAGCTTAGTCCCGGGGAACACCATATATTTT. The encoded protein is CASSLVPGNTIYF.

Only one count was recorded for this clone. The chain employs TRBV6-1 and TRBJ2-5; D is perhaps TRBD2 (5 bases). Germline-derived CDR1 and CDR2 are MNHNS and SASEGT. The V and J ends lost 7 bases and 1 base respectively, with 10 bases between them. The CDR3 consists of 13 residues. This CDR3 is CASTQSGQETQYF. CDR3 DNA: TGTGCCAGCACACAAAGCGGCCAAGAGACCCAGTACTTC.

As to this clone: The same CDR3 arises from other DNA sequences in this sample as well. CDR3 nucleotides: TGTGCCAGCAGCTTAGCGGGACTAGCGGACTACGAGCAGTACTTC. This sequence encodes CASSLAGLADYEQYF. The chain combines TRBV7-2 with TRBJ2-7; TRBD2 matches at 11 bases. V lost 0 bases to trimming and J lost 3 bases; unmatched junction nucleotides: 1. Germline values: CDR1 SGHTA, CDR2 FQGNSA. This CDR3 comprises 15 residues. The variable domain in full, with the rest retrieved from reference TRBV7-2 and TRBJ2-7, is GAGVSQSPSNKVTEKGKDVELRCDPISGHTALYWYRQSLGQGLEFLIYFQGNSAPDKSGLPSDRFSAERTGGSVSTLTIQRTQQEDSAVYLCASSLAGLADYEQYFGPGTRLTVT.

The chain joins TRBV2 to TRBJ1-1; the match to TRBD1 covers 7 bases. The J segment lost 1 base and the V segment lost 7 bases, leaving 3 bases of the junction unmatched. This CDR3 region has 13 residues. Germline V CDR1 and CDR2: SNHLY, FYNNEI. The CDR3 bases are TGTGCCAGCAAGGGACAGCAGAACACTGAAGCTTTCTTT. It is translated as CASKGQQNTEAFF.

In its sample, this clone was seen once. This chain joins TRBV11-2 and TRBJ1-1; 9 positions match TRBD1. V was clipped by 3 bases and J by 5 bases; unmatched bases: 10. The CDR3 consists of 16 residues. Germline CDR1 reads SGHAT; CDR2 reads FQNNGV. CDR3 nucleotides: TGTGCCAGCAGCTTGGGCTTGGGACAGGGAAGAACTGAAGCTTTCTTT. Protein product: CASSLGLGQGRTEAFF.

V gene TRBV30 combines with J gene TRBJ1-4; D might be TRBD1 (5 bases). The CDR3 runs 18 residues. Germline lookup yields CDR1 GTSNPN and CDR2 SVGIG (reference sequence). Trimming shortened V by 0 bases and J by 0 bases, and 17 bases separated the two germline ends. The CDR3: CAWSVTQGGTTTNEKLFF. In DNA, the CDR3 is TGTGCCTGGAGTGTGACTCAGGGTGGAACAACAACTAATGAAAAACTGTTTTTT.

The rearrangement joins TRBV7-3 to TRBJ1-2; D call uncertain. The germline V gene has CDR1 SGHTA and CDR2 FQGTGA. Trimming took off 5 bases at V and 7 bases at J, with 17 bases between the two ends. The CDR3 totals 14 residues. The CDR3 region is CASSPEGGQGGYTF. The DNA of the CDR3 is TGTGCCAGCAGCCCCGAGGGAGGGCAAGGTGGCTACACCTTC.

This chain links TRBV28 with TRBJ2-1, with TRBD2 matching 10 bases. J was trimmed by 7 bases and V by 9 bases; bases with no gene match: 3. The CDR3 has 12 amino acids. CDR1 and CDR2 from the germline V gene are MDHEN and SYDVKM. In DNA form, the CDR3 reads TGTGCCAGTTCTAGCGGGGGAAATGAGCAGTTCTTC. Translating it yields CASSSGGNEQFF.

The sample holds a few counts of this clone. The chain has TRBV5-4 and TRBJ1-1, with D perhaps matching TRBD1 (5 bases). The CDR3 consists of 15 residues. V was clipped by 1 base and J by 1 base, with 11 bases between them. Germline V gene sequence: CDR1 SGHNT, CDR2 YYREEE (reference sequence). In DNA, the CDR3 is TGTGCCAGCAGCTTGAATCCAGGGACGAACACTGAAGCTTTCTTT. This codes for CASSLNPGTNTEAFF.

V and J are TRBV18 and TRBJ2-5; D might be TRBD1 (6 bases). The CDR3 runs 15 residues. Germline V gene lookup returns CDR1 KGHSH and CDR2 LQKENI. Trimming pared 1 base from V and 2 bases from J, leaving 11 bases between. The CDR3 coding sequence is TGTGCCAGCTCACCACGGAGAGGGGGTCAAGAGACCCAGTACTTC. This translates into CASSPRRGGQETQYF.

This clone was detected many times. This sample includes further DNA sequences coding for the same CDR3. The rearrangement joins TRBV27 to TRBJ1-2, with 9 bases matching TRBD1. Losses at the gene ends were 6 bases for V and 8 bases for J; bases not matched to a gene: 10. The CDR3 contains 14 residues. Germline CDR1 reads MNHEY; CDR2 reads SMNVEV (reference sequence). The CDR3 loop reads CASSLGQGVGGYTF. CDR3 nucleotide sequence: TGTGCCAGCAGCCTGGGACAGGGAGTAGGGGGCTACACCTTC.

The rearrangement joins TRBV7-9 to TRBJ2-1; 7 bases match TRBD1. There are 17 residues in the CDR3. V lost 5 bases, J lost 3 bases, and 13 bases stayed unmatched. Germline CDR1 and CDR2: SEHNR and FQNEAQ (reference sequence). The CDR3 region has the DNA TGTGCCAGCAGCAAGCGACAGGGCCTACCTCGCTACAATGAGCAGTTCTTC. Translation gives CASSKRQGLPRYNEQFF.

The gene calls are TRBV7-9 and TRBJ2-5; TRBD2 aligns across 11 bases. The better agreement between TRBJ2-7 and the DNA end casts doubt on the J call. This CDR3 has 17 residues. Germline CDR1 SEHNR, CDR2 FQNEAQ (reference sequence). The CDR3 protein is CASSLDSGRGGSYEQYF. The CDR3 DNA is TGTGCCAGCAGCCTCGATAGCGGGAGGGGAGGCTCCTACGAGCAGTACTTC.

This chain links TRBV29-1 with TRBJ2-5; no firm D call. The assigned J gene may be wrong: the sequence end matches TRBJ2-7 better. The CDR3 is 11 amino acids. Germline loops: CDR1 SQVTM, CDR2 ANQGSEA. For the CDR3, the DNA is TGCAGCAAAAGTAGTCCCTACGAGCAGTACTTC. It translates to CSKSSPYEQYF.

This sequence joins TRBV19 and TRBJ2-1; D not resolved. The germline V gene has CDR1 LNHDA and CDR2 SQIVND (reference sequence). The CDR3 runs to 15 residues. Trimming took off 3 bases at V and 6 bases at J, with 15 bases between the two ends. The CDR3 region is CASSIFLLARNEQFF. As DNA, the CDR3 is TGTGCCAGTAGTATTTTCCTGCTGGCCCGCAATGAGCAGTTCTTC.

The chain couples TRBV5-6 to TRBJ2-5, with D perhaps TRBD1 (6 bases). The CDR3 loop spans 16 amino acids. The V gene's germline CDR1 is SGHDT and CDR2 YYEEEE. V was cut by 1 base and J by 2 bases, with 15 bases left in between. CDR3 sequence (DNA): TGTGCCAGCAGCTTGTTGTCAGGTCAGGGGCAAGAGACCCAGTACTTC. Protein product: CASSLLSGQGQETQYF. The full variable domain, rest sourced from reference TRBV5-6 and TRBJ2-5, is DAGVTQSPTHLIKTRGQQVTLRCSPKSGHDTVSWYQQALGQGPQFIFQYYEEEERQRGNFPDRFSGHQFPNYSSELNVNALLLGDSALYLCASSLLSGQGQETQYFGPGTRLLVL.

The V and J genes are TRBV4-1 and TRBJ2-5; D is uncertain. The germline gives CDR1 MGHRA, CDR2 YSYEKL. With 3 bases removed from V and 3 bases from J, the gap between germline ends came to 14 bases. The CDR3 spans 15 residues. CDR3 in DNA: TGCGCCAGCAGCCAGACTCGAGGACGGGAAGAGACCCAGTACTTC. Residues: CASSQTRGREETQYF.

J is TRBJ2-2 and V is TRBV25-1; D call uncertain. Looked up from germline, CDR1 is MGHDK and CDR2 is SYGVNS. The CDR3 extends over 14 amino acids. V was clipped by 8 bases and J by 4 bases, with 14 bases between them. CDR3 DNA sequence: TGTGCCAGCTCCCTGGGGTCCTCCACCGGGGAGCTGTTTTTT. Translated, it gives CASSLGSSTGELFF.

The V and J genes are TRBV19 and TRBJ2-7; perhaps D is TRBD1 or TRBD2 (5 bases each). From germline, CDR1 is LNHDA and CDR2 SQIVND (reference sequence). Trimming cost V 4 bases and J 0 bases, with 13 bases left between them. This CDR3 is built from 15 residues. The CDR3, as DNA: TGTGCCAGTAGTAAGCTACGGGACGGCTCCTACGAGCAGTACTTC. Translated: CASSKLRDGSYEQYF.

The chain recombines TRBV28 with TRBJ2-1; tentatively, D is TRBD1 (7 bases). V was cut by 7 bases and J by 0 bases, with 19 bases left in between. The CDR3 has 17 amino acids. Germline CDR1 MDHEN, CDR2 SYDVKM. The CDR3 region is CASNMNQGGYSYNEQFF. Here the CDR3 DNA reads TGTGCCAGCAATATGAACCAGGGGGGTTACTCCTACAATGAGCAGTTCTTC.

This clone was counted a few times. The CDR3 region is CASSPTGGGDQPQHF. CDR3 DNA sequence: TGCGCCAGCAGCCCTACGGGGGGTGGCGATCAGCCCCAGCATTTT. J is TRBJ1-5 and V is TRBV5-1, with TRBD1 as a possible D gene (5 bases). Germline V gene data show CDR1 as SGHRS and CDR2 as YFSETQ. The CDR3 consists of 15 residues. V was cut by 4 bases and J by 5 bases, with 16 bases left in between.

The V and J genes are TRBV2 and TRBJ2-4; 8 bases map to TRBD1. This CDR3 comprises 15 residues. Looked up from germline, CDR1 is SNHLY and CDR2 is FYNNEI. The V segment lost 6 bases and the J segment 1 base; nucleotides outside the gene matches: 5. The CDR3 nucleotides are TGTGCCAGCAGAGTAACAGGGGGGGCCAAAAACATTCAGTACTTC. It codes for CASRVTGGAKNIQYF.

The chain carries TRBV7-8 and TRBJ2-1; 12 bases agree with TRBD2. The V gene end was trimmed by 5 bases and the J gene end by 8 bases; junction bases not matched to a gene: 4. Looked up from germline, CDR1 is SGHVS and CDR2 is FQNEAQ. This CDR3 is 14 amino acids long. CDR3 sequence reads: CASSIRTSGDEQFF. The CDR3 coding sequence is TGTGCCAGCAGCATTCGGACTAGCGGGGATGAGCAGTTCTTC.